This TCR beta chain was recorded in a study of blood T cell repertoires in COVID-19. Study-level background: The study drew acute and convalescent COVID-19 samples from the United States, Italy and Spain. Sources were T cells, B-cell-depleted T cells, or PBMCs; the material itself was cDNA or gDNA.

Authors' methods: Estimation of nucleated cell counts relied on the amplification of reference gene primers. Assay used: immunoSEQ multiplex PCR; TCRdb lists only in-frame clones, some missing. Clone size and the V and J calls come from that table; the DNA yielded D and trimming. The sample shows 60,000 to 80,000 clones, roughly 91% of them seen only once. The CDR3 consists of 16 residues. Trimming cost V 0 bases and J 4 bases; bases outside gene matches: 5. CDR1 SGHRS and CDR2 YFSETQ come from the germline V gene. This sequence originates from a man between 60 and 75 years old with acute or convalescent COVID-19. Sample: peripheral blood. This chain joins TRBV5-1 and TRBJ2-3; 10 bases are a match to TRBD1. The CDR3 sequence is CASSLAGGQGPDTQYF. Written as DNA, the CDR3 is TGCGCCAGCAGCTTGGCCGGGGGACAGGGGCCAGATACGCAGTATTTT.